This TCR beta chain was sequenced in a study of blood T cell repertoires in COVID-19 (TCRdb year 2020). Context from the whole study: Samples covering the acute and convalescent phases of COVID-19 were provided by collaborators in the United States, Italy and Spain. The material from the prospective study consisted of cDNA or gDNA derived from T cells, B-cell-depleted T cells, or PBMCs. Subjects who had been exposed to COVID-19, were actively infected with it, or had recovered from it provided the deeply sampled blood TCRbeta repertoires that made up the dataset. A freely available public database, intended as a resource for researchers studying the immune response to SARS-CoV-2, is where the repertoires were released. The samples were drawn from the first 160 participants of the ongoing ImmuneRACE study and from some 1,300 subjects provided by 6 global collaborators. The sample metadata nearly always contained a de-identified subject ID, COVID-19 status, age in years and sex. Where HLA class I and class II types were available, the types were taken from metadata supplied by the sample provider, not from assay-based typing. Summary of the overall study and its limitations: How much clinical and demographic metadata was included differed by source and by participant, and the metadata was provided uncurated.

The CDR3 goes from the cysteine to the phenylalanine over 13 residues. Just the 39-base CDR3 DNA is kept, in frame starting at base 1. As encoded in the germline V gene, CDR1 is SGHRS while CDR2 is YFSETQ. The trim is 5 bases for V and 1 base for J, with a gap of 9 bases between the germline ends. About this clone itself: It lacks a known antigen. Base qualities are not at hand, and no much larger clone is one base apart.

TCRbeta CDR3 regions were amplified from genomic DNA using the immunoSEQ Assay, a bias-controlled multiplex PCR. On the authors' methods: Nucleated cell counts per sample were estimated from amplification of reference gene primers within the assay. To quantify the absolute abundance of each unique TCRbeta CDR3 rearrangement, sequence reads were collapsed and filtered. For each sample, productive Simpson clonality was calculated as the square root of Simpson's diversity index across productive rearrangements. Held by TCRdb, this immuneACCESS table contains in-frame sequences only and omits some clones. Under half of the omission traces to an unresolved V gene where checked; the cause of the rest is unknown. Clone size and V and J calls were adopted from that table, with D and trimming inferred from the DNA. The sample includes 250,000 to 300,000 clones, with around 87% observed a single time. 2% to 2.5% of the sample comes from the top ten.

Another Seattle source contributed samples from volunteer blood donors who had recovered from COVID-19. The collaborating institutions used their own protocols to collect whole blood in K2EDTA tubes. For TCRbeta analysis, collaborators shipped samples as frozen whole blood, isolated PBMCs, or DNA extracted from either of those sample types. The chain employs TRBV5-1 and TRBJ1-1; the D segment could be TRBD1, given 6 matching bases. The TCR comes from a woman between 45 and 65 years old who had recovered from COVID-19. What was sequenced was peripheral blood. The nucleotide sequence reads TGCGCCAGCAGAGGACAGTCGAACACTGAAGCTTTCTTT. Translated, it gives CASRGQSNTEAFF.